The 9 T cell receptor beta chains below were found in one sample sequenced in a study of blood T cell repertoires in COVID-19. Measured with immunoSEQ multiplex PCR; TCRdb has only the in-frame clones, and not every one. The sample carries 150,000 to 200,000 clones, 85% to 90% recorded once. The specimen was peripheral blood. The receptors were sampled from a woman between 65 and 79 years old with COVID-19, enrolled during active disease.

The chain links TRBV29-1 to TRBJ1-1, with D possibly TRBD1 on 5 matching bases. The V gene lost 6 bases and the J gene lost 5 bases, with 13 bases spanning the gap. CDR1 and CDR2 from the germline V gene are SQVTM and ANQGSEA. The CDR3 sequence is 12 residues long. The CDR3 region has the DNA TGCAGCGTGGGGTGGGGGAGGACTGAAGCTTTCTTT. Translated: CSVGWGRTEAFF.

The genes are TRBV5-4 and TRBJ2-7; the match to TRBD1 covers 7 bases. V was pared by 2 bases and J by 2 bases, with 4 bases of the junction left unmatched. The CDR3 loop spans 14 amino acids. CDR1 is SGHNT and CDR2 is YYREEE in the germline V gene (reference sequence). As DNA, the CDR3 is TGTGCCAGCAGCTTTGGGACAGCCGCCTACGAGCAGTACTTC. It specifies CASSFGTAAYEQYF.

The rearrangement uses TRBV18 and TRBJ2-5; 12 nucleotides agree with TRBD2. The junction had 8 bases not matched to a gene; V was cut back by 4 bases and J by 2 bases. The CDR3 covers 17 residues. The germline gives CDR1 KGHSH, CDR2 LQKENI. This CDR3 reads CASSHSTSGSDQETQYF. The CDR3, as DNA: TGTGCCAGCTCACACTCGACTAGCGGGAGTGATCAAGAGACCCAGTACTTC.

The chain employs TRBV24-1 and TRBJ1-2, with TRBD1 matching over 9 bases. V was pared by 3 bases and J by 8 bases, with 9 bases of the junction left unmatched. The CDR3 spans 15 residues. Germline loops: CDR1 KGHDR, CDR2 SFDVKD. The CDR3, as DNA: TGTGCCACCAGTGATACAGGGGGCGCGATTGGAGGCTACACCTTC. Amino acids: CATSDTGGAIGGYTF.

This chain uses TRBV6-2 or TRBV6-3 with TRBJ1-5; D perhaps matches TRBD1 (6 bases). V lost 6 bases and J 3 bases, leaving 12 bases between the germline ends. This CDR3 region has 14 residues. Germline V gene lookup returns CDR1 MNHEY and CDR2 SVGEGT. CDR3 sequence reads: CASSSGQINQPQHF. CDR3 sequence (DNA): TGTGCCAGCAGCTCCGGACAGATCAATCAGCCCCAGCATTTT.

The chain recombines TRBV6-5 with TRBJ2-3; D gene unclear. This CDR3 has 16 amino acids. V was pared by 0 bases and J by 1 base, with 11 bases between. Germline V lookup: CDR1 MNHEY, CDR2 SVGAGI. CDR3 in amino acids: CASSYSAPRGTDTQYF. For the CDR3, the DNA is TGTGCCAGCAGTTACTCGGCCCCTCGGGGCACAGATACGCAGTATTTT.

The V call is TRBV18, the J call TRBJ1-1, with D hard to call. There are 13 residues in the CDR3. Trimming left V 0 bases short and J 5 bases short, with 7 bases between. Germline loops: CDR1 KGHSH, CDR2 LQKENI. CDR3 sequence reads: CASSPPPLTEAFF. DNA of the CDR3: TGTGCCAGCTCACCACCGCCACTTACTGAAGCTTTCTTT. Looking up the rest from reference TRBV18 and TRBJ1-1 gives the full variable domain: NAGVMQNPRHLVRRRGQEARLRCSPMKGHSHVYWYRQLPEEGLKFMVYLQKENIIDESGMPKERFSAEFPKEGPSILRIQQVVRGDSAAYFCASSPPPLTEAFFGQGTRLTVV.

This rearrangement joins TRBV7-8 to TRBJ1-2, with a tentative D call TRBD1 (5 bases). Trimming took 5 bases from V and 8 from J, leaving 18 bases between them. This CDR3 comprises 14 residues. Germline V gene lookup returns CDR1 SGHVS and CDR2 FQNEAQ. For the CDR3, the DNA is TGTGCCAGCAGCCAAGGACATGAATATTTGGGCTACACCTTC. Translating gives CASSQGHEYLGYTF.

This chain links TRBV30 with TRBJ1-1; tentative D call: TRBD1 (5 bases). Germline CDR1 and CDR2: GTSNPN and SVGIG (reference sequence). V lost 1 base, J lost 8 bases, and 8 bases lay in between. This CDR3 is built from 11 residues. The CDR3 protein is CAWSDRTEAFF. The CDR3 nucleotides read TGTGCCTGGAGTGACAGGACAGAAGCTTTCTTT.